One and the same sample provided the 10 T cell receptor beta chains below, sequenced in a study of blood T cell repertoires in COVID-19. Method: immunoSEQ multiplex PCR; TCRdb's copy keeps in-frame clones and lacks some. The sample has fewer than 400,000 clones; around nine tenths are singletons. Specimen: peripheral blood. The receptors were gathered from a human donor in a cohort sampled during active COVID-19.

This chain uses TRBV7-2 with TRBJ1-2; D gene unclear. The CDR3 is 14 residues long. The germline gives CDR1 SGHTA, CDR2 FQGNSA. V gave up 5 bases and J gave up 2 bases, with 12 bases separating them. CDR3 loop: CASSPFYANYGYTF. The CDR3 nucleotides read TGTGCCAGCAGCCCCTTTTACGCGAACTATGGCTACACCTTC.

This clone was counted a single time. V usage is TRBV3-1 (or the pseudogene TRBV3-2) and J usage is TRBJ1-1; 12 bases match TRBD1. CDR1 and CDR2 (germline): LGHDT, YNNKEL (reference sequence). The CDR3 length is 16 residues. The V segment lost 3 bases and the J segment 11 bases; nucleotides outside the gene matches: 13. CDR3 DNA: TGTGCCAGCAGCCAGGAACCGGGACAGGGGGCTGTGAGGGCTTTCTTT. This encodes CASSQEPGQGAVRAFF.

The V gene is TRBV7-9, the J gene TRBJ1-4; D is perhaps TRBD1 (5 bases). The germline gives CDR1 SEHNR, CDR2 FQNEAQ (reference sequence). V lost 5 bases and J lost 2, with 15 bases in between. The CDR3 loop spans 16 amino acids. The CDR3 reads CASSRGGPRTNEKLFF. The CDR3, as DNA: TGTGCCAGCAGCCGGGGGGGACCCCGGACTAATGAAAAACTGTTTTTT.

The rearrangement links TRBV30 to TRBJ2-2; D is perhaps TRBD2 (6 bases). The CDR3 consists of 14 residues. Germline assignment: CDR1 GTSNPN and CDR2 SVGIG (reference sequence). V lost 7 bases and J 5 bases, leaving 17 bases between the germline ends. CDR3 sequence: CASAYSGETGELFF. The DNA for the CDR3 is TGTGCCTCGGCTTATAGCGGCGAGACCGGGGAGCTGTTTTTT.

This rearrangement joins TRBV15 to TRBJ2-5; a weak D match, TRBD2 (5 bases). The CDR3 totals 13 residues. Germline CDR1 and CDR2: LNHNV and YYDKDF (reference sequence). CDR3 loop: CATRGRIQETQYF. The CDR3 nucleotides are TGTGCTACCCGCGGGCGGATCCAAGAGACCCAGTACTTC. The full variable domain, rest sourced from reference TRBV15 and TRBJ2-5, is DAMVIQNPRYQVTQFGKPVTLSCSQTLNHNVMYWYQQKSSQAPKLLFHYYDKDFNNEADTPDNFQSRRPNTSFCFLDIRSPGLGDTAMYLCATRGRIQETQYFGPGTRLLVL.

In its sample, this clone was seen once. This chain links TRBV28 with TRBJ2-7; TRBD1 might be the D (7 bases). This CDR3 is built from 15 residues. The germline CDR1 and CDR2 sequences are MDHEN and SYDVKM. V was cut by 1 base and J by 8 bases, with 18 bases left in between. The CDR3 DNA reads TGTGCCAGCAGTTTATCTTGGGGGGAGACAGGGCAGCAGTACTTC. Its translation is CASSLSWGETGQQYF.

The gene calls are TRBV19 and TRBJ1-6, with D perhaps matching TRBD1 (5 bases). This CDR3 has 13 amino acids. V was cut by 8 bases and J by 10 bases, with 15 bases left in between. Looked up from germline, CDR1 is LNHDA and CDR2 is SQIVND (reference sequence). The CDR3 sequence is CASADMEESPLHF. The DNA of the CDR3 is TGTGCCAGTGCGGACATGGAAGAATCACCCCTCCACTTT.

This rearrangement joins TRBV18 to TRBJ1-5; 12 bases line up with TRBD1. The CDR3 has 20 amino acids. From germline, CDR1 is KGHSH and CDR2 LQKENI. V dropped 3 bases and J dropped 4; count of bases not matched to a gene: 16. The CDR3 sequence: CASSPGGMGQGARGNQPQHF. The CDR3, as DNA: TGTGCCAGCTCACCGGGAGGGATGGGACAGGGGGCGCGAGGGAATCAGCCCCAGCATTTT. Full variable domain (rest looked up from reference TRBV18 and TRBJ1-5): NAGVMQNPRHLVRRRGQEARLRCSPMKGHSHVYWYRQLPEEGLKFMVYLQKENIIDESGMPKERFSAEFPKEGPSILRIQQVVRGDSAAYFCASSPGGMGQGARGNQPQHFGDGTRLSIL.

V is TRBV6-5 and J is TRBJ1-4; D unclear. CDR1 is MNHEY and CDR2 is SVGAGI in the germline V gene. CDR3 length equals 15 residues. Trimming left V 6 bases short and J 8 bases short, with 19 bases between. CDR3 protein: CASSGPSLGREKLFF. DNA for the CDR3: TGTGCCAGCAGCGGCCCTTCCCTAGGGAGGGAAAAACTGTTTTTT.

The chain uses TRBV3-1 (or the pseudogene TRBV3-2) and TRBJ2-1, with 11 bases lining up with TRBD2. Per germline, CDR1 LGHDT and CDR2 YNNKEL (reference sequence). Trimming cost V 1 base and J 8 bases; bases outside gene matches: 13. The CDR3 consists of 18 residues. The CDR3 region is CASSQGPSTSGSFYEQFF. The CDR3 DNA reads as TGTGCCAGCAGCCAAGGTCCCTCTACTAGCGGGAGTTTTTATGAGCAGTTCTTC.